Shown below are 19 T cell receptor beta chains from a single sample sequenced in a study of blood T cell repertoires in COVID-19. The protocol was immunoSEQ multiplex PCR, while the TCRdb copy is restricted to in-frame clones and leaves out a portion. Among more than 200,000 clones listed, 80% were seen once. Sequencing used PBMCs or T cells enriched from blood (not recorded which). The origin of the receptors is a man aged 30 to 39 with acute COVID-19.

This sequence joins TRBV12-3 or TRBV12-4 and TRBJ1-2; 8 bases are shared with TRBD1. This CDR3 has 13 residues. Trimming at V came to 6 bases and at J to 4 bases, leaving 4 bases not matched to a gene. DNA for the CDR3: TGTGCCAGCAGGCTACAGGGGGGCTATGGCTACACCTTC. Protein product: CASRLQGGYGYTF.

The CDR3 DNA reads TGTGCCAGCAGCCAGGGGAGTCAGCCCCAGCATTTT. This sequence encodes CASSQGSQPQHF. This chain connects TRBV3-1 (or the pseudogene TRBV3-2) to TRBJ1-5; D call uncertain. CDR1 LGHDT and CDR2 YNNKEL come from the germline V gene (reference sequence). V gave up 3 bases and J gave up 6 bases, with 6 bases separating them. CDR3 length: 12 residues.

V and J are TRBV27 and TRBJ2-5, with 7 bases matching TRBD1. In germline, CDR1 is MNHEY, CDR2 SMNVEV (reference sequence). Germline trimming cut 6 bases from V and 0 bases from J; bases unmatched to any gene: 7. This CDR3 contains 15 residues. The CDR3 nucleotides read TGTGCCAGCAGAGACAGGGTGGGGTACCAAGAGACCCAGTACTTC. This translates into CASRDRVGYQETQYF.

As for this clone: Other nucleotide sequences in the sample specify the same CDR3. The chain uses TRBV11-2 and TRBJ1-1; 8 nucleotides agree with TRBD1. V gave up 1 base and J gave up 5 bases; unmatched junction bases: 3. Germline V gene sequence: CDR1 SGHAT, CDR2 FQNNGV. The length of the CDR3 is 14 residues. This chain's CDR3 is CASSLAGGNTEAFF. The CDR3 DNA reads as TGTGCCAGCAGCTTAGCAGGGGGCAATACTGAAGCTTTCTTT.

CDR3 sequence reads: CASKEQGAATNEKLFF. CDR3 nucleotides: TGTGCCAGCAAGGAACAGGGGGCTGCAACTAATGAAAAACTGTTTTTT. The rearrangement links TRBV7-2 to TRBJ1-4; 9 bases align to TRBD1. Trimming took 7 bases from V and 0 from J; bases not matched to a gene: 6. This CDR3 is built from 16 residues. CDR1 SGHTA and CDR2 FQGNSA come from the germline V gene. Complete variable domain (other parts from reference TRBV7-2 and TRBJ1-4): GAGVSQSPSNKVTEKGKDVELRCDPISGHTALYWYRQSLGQGLEFLIYFQGNSAPDKSGLPSDRFSAERTGGSVSTLTIQRTQQEDSAVYLCASKEQGAATNEKLFFGSGTQLSVL.

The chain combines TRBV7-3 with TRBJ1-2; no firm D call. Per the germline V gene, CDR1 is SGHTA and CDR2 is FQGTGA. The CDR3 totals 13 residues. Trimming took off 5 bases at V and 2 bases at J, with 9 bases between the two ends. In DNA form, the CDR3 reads TGTGCCAGCAGCCCGGCGGGGAACTATGGCTACACCTTC. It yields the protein CASSPAGNYGYTF.

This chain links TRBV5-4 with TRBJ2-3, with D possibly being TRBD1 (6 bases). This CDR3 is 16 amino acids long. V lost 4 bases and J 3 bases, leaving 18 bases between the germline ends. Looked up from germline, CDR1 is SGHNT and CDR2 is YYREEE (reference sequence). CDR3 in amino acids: CASSDGQLKATDTQYF. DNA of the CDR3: TGTGCCAGCAGCGACGGACAGCTTAAAGCGACAGATACGCAGTATTTT.

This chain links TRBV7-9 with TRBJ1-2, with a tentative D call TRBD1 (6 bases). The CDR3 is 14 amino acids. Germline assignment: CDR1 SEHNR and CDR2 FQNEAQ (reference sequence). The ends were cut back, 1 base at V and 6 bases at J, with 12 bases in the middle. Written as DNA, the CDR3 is TGTGCCAGCAGCTTAGTGGCAGGGGTGAATGGCTACACCTTC. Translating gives CASSLVAGVNGYTF.

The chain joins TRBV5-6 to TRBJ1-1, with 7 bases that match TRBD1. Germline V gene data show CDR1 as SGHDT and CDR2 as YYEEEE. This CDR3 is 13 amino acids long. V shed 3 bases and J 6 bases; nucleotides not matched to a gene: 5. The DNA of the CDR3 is TGTGCCAGCAGCTCGCCTCAGGGGGCTGAAGCTTTCTTT. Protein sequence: CASSSPQGAEAFF.

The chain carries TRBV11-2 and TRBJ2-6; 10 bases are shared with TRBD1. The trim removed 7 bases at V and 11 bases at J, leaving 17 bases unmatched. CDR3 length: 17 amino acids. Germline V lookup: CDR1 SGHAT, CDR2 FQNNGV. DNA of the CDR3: TGTGCCAGCATCCGGGGGACAGGGGCGAATTGGGTCGACGTCCTGACTTTC. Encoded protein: CASIRGTGANWVDVLTF. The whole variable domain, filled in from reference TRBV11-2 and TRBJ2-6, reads EAGVAQSPRYKIIEKRQSVAFWCNPISGHATLYWYQQILGQGPKLLIQFQNNGVVDDSQLPKDRFSAERLKGVDSTLKIQPAKLEDSAVYLCASIRGTGANWVDVLTFGAGSRLTVL.

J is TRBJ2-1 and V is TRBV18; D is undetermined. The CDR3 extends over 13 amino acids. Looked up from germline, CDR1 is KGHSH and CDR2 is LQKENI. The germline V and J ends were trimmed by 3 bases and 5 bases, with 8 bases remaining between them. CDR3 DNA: TGTGCCAGCTCACCTGCTAGAAACAATGAGCAGTTCTTC. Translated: CASSPARNNEQFF.

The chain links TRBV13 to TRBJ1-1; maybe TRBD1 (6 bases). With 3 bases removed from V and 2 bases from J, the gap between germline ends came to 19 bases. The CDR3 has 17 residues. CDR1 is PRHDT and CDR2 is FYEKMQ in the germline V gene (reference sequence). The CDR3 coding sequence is TGTGCCAGCAGCTTCTATCCTACGGGGGGCGCTAACACTGAAGCTTTCTTT. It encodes CASSFYPTGGANTEAFF.

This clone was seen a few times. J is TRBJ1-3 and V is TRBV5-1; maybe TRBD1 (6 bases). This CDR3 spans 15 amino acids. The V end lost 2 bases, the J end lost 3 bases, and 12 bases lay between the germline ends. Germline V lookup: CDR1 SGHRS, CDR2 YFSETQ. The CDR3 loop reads CASSLQGLGGNTIYF. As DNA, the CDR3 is TGCGCCAGCAGCTTACAGGGTTTAGGTGGAAACACCATATATTTT.

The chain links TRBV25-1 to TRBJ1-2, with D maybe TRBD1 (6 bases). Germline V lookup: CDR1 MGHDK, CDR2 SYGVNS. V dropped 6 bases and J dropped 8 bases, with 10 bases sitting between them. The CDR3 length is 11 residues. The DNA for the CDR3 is TGTGCCAGCAGACAGGGAGGGGGCTACACCTTC. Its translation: CASRQGGGYTF.

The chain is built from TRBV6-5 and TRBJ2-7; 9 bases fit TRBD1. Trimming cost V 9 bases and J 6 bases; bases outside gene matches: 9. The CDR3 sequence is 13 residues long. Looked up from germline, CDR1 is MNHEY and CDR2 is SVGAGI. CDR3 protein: CASQDRGVSEQYF. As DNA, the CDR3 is TGTGCCAGTCAGGACAGGGGCGTCTCCGAGCAGTACTTC.

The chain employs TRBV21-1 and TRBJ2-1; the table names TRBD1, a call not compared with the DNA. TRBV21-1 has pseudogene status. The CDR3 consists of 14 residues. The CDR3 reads CASSKRGRTDEQFF. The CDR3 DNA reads TGTGCCAGCAGCAAAAGGGGCAGAACCGATGAGCAGTTCTTC.

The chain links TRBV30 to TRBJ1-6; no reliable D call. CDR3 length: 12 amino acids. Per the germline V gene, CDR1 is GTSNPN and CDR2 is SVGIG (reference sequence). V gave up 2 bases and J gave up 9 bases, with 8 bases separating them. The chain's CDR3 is CAWSRGLSPLHF. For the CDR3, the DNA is TGTGCCTGGAGTCGTGGCCTTTCACCCCTCCACTTT.

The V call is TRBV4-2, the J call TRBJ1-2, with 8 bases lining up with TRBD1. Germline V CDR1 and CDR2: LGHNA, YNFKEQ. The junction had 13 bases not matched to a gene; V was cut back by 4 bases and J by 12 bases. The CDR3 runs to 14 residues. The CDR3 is CASSPHNTGGSHTF. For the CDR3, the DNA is TGTGCCAGCAGCCCACACAATACAGGGGGAAGTCACACCTTC.

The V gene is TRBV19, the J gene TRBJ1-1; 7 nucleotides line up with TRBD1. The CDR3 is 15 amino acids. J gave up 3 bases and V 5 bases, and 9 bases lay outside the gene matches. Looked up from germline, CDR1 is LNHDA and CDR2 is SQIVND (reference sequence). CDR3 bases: TGTGCCAGTAGTCCCCCACAGGGGAAATACACTGAAGCTTTCTTT. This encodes CASSPPQGKYTEAFF.